This T cell receptor beta chain was retrieved from a study of CD8 T cells in ankylosing spondylitis. Each CDR3 protein gets one entry after TCRdb re-called the 5' RACE reads with MiXCR. The sample shows approximately 260,000 distinct CDR3 sequences, around 7.8% of them seen only once. This clonotype has a count of ten or more. This CDR3 is 14 amino acids long. With 3 bases removed from V and 5 bases from J, the gap between germline ends came to 11 bases. Looked up from germline, CDR1 is SGHAT and CDR2 is FQDESV (reference sequence). Sequenced material: blood, either unsorted or a sorted T cell fraction (not recorded which). The rearrangement links TRBV11-1 to TRBJ2-1, with D unresolved. The receptor was isolated from a male donor with ankylosing spondylitis or in good health (not recorded which). CDR3 nucleotides: TGTGCCAGCAGCTTCCACAAAACTGACAATGAGCAGTTCTTC. It yields the protein CASSFHKTDNEQFF.